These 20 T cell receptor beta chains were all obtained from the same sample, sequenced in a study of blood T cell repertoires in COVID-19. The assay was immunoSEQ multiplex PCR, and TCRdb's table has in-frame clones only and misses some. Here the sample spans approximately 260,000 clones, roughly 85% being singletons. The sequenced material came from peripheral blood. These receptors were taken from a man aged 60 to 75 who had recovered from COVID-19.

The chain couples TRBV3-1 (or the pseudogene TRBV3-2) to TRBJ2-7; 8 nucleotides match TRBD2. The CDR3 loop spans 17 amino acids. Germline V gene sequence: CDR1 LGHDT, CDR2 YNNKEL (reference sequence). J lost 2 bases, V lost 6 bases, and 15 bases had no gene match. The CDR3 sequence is CASSPNYPGGNTYEQYF. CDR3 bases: TGTGCCAGCAGTCCAAACTATCCGGGGGGGAACACCTACGAGCAGTACTTC.

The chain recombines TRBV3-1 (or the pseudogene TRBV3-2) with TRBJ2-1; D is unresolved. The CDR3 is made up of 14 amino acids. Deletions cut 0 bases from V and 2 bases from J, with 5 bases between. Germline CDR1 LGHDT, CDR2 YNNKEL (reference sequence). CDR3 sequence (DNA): TGTGCCAGCAGCCAAGACGCGGCCTACAATGAGCAGTTCTTC. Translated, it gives CASSQDAAYNEQFF.

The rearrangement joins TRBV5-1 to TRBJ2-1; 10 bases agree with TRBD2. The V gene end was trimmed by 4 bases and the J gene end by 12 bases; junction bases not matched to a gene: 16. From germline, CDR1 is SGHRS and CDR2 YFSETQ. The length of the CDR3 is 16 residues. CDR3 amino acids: CASSGGASGSASVQFF. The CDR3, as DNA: TGCGCCAGCAGCGGAGGGGCTAGCGGGAGTGCCTCAGTGCAGTTCTTC.

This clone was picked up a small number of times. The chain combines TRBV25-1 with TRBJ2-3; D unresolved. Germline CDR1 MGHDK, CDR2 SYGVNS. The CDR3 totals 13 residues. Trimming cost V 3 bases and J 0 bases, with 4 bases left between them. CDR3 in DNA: TGTGCCAGCAGTGAGACTAGCACAGATACGCAGTATTTT. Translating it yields CASSETSTDTQYF.

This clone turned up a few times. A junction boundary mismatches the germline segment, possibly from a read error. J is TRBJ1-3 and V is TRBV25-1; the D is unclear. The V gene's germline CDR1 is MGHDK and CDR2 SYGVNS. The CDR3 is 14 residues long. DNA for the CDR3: TGTGCCAGCCGTGAACCATTCTCTGGAAACACCATATATTTT. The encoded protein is CASREPFSGNTIYF.

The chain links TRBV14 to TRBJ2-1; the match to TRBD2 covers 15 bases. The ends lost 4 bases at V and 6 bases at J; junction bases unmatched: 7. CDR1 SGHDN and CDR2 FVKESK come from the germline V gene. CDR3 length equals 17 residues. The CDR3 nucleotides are TGTGCCAGCAGCCGCGGACTAGCGGGAGGGCGTGGCAATGAGCAGTTCTTC. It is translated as CASSRGLAGGRGNEQFF.

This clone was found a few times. CDR3 coding DNA: TGTGCCATCAGTAACCCCCGGGAACCCACCGGGGAGCTGTTTTTT. It encodes CAISNPREPTGELFF. J is TRBJ2-2 and V is TRBV10-3, with TRBD2 as a possible D gene (5 bases). The CDR3 consists of 15 residues. Trimming removed 5 bases at V and 4 bases at J, with 14 bases between. Germline V gene sequence: CDR1 ENHRY, CDR2 SYGVKD.

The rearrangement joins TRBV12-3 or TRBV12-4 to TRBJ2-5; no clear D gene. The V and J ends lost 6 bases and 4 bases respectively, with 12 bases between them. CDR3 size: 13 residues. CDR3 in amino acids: CASRTSGVETQYF. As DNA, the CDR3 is TGTGCCAGCAGGACCAGTGGAGTAGAGACCCAGTACTTC.

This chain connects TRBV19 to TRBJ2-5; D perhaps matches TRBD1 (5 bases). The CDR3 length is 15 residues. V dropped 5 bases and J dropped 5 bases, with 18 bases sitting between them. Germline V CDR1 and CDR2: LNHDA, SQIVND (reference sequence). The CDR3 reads CASSPNPMGRETQYF. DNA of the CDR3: TGTGCCAGTAGTCCAAACCCCATGGGGCGGGAGACCCAGTACTTC.

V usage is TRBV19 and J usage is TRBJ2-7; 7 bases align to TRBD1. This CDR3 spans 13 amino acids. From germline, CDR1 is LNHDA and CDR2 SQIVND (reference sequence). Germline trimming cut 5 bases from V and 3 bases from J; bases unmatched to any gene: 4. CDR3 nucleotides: TGTGCCAGTAGTCAGGACAGGTACTACGAGCAGTACTTC. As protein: CASSQDRYYEQYF.

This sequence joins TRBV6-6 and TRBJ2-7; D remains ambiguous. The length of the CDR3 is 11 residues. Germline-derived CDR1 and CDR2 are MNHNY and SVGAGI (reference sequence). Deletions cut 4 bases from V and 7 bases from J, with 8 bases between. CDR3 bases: TGTGCCAGCAGTTTTACAGTGGAGCAGTACTTC. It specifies CASSFTVEQYF.

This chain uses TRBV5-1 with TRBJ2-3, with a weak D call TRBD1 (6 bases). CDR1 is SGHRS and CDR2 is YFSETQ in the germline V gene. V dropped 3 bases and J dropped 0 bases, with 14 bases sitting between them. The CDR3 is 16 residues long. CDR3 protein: CASSSTGQPSTDTQYF. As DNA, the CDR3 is TGCGCCAGCAGCTCTACTGGACAGCCTAGCACAGATACGCAGTATTTT.

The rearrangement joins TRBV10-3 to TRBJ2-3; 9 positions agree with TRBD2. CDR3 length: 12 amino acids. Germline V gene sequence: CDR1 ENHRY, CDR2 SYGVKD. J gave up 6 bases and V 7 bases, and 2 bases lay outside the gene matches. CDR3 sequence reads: CAINGLADTQYF. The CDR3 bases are TGTGCCATCAACGGACTAGCGGATACGCAGTATTTT.

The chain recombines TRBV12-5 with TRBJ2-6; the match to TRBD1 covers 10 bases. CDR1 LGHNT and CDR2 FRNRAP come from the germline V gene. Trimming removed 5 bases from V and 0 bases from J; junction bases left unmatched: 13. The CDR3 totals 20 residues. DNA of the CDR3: TGTGCTAGTGGTCCCCGGACAGGGGGTGAGGGCAGCTCTGGGGCCAACGTCCTGACTTTC. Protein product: CASGPRTGGEGSSGANVLTF.

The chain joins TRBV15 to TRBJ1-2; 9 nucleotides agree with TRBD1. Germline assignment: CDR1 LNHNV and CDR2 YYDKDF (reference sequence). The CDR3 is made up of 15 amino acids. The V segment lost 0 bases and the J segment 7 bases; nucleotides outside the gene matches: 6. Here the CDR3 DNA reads TGTGCCACCAGCAGAGACAAAACGACAGGGGGTGGCTACACCTTC. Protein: CATSRDKTTGGGYTF.

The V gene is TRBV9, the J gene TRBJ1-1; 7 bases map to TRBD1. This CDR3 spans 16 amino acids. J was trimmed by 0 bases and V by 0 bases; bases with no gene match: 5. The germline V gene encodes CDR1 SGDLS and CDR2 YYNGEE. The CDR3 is CASSVDSTGLNTEAFF. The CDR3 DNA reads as TGTGCCAGCAGCGTAGACTCGACAGGGCTGAACACTGAAGCTTTCTTT.

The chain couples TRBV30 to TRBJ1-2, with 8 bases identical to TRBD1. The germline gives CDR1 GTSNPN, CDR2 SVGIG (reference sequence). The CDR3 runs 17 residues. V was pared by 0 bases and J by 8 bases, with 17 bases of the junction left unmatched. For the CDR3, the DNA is TGTGCCTGGAGTGTACCTGGACAGGGCGTTTCCCTTCGGGGCTACACCTTC. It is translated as CAWSVPGQGVSLRGYTF.

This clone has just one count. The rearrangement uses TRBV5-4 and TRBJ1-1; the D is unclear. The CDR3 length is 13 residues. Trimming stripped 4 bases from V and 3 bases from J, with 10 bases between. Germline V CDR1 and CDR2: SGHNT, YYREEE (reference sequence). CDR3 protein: CASSLRVDTEAFF. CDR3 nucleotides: TGTGCCAGCAGCCTACGGGTAGACACTGAAGCTTTCTTT.

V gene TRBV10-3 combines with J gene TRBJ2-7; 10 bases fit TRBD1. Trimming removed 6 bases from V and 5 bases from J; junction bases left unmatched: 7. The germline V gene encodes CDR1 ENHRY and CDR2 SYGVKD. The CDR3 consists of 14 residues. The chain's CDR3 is CAISRDRGYDEQYF. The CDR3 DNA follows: TGTGCCATCAGCCGGGACAGGGGATACGACGAGCAGTACTTC.

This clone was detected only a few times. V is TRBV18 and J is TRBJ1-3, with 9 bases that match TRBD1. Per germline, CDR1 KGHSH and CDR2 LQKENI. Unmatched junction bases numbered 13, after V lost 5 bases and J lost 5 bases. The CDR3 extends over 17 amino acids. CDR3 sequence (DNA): TGTGCCAGCTCAGCCGGGACAGGGTTTGTTCGGCGAAACACCATATATTTT. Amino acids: CASSAGTGFVRRNTIYF.